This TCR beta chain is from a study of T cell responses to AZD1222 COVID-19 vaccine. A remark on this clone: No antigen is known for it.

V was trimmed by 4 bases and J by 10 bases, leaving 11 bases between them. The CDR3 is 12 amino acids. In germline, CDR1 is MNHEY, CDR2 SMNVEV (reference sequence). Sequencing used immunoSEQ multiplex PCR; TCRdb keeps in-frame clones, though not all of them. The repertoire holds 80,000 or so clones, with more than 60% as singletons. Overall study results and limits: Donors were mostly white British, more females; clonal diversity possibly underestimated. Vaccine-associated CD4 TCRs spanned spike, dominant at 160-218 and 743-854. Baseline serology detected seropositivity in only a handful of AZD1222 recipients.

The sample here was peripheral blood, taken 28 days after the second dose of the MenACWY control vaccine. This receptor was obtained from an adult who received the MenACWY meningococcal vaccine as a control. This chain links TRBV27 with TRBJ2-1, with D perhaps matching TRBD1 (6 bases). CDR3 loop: CASSSPTGEQFF. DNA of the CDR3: TGTGCCAGCAGTTCCCCAACAGGGGAGCAGTTCTTC.